These 20 T cell receptor beta chains were all obtained from the same sample, sequenced in a study of T cell responses to AZD1222 COVID-19 vaccine. The data were produced by immunoSEQ multiplex PCR, yet TCRdb's version contains in-frame clones alone and is incomplete. The data hold approximately 200,000 clones, with 91% observed a single time. The specimen comprised peripheral blood, sampled 28 days after the second AZD1222 dose. Receptors originate from an adult who received the AZD1222 COVID-19 vaccine.

The chain uses TRBV30 and TRBJ1-4; D is perhaps TRBD1 (5 bases). Germline V gene lookup returns CDR1 GTSNPN and CDR2 SVGIG (reference sequence). The CDR3 runs 16 residues. V lost 2 bases to trimming and J lost 0 bases, with 13 bases between them. The CDR3 is CAWSQGRPSTNEKLFF. The CDR3 nucleotides are TGTGCCTGGAGTCAGGGCAGGCCCTCAACTAATGAAAAACTGTTTTTT.

The V call is TRBV2, the J call TRBJ2-1, with D hard to call. Germline lookup yields CDR1 SNHLY and CDR2 FYNNEI. V gave up 8 bases and J gave up 6 bases, with 11 bases separating them. This CDR3 spans 12 amino acids. CDR3 residues: CASDYTGNEQFF. Written as DNA, the CDR3 is TGTGCCAGCGATTACACGGGCAATGAGCAGTTCTTC.

The chain combines TRBV11-2 with TRBJ1-4; 7 bases match TRBD1. Germline V lookup: CDR1 SGHAT, CDR2 FQNNGV. The CDR3 is 16 amino acids. The V segment lost 2 bases and the J segment 3 bases; nucleotides outside the gene matches: 6. The CDR3 region is CASSLFAGTANEKLFF. The CDR3 DNA reads as TGTGCCAGCAGCTTATTTGCCGGGACAGCTAATGAAAAACTGTTTTTT.

The J gene is TRBJ2-1, the V gene TRBV6-5; no firm D call. Germline CDR1 reads MNHEY; CDR2 reads SVGAGI. There are 14 residues in the CDR3. V lost 5 bases and J lost 7, with 15 bases in between. The DNA of the CDR3 is TGTGCCAGCAGTCCCCCGTTGGGGTGGAATGAGCAGTTCTTC. Amino acid sequence: CASSPPLGWNEQFF.

The rearrangement links TRBV10-3 to TRBJ2-7; no clear D. This CDR3 contains 13 residues. Germline-derived CDR1 and CDR2 are ENHRY and SYGVKD. Deletions cut 0 bases from V and 7 bases from J, with 10 bases between. CDR3 nucleotides: TGTGCCATCAGTGAGTCGACATCTCGGGAGCAGTACTTC. Translated, it gives CAISESTSREQYF.

The table lists this clone with a count of one. The DNA for the CDR3 is TGTGCCAGCAGTCGGATAAGCGGCAATCAGCCCCAGCATTTT. Residues: CASSRISGNQPQHF. The J gene is TRBJ1-5, the V gene TRBV28; D unclear. Germline CDR1 is MDHEN and CDR2 is SYDVKM. The CDR3 has 14 amino acids. The V end was cut by 5 bases, the J end by 2 bases, with 10 bases between.

V gene TRBV4-1 combines with J gene TRBJ1-2, with D unclear. V lost 2 bases and J lost 3, with 13 bases in between. The CDR3 loop spans 15 amino acids. CDR1 is MGHRA, CDR2 YSYEKL, per germline. CDR3 in amino acids: CASSQPRRADYGYTF. The CDR3 nucleotides read TGCGCCAGCAGCCAACCAAGAAGGGCTGACTATGGCTACACCTTC.

This chain joins TRBV9 and TRBJ2-1, with D uncertain. V was pared by 0 bases and J by 14 bases, with 15 bases between. The CDR3 loop spans 13 amino acids. Germline lookup yields CDR1 SGDLS and CDR2 YYNGEE. CDR3 bases: TGTGCCAGCAGCGTAGGGGCAGCCGGTGCGGAGTTCTTC. Encoded protein: CASSVGAAGAEFF.

The chain is built from TRBV6-5 and TRBJ2-3, with D possibly being TRBD2 (6 bases). The germline gives CDR1 MNHEY, CDR2 SVGAGI. This CDR3 spans 14 amino acids. V was cut by 6 bases and J by 3 bases, with 13 bases left in between. The CDR3 is CASSSGEVTDTQYF. CDR3 nucleotide sequence: TGTGCCAGCAGCTCCGGGGAGGTGACAGATACGCAGTATTTT.

The chain combines TRBV29-1 with TRBJ1-5, with a tentative D call TRBD1 (5 bases). This CDR3 is 13 amino acids long. Germline V gene sequence: CDR1 SQVTM, CDR2 ANQGSEA. Between the trimmed V and J ends, which lost 0 bases and 9 bases, there was a span of 12 bases. This chain's CDR3 is CSVEEGGGGPQHF. The DNA for the CDR3 is TGCAGCGTTGAAGAAGGAGGCGGGGGGCCCCAGCATTTT.

The sample holds one count of this clone. The gene calls are TRBV5-4 and TRBJ2-6; 7 bases line up with TRBD1. V shed 2 bases, J shed 2 bases, and the junction held 10 bases outside the gene matches. There are 18 residues in the CDR3. Germline V gene lookup returns CDR1 SGHNT and CDR2 YYREEE (reference sequence). The CDR3 here is CASSFPGRGNTGANVLTF. Here the CDR3 DNA reads TGTGCCAGCAGCTTTCCGGGCAGGGGGAATACTGGGGCCAACGTCCTGACTTTC. Full variable domain (rest looked up from reference TRBV5-4 and TRBJ2-6): ETGVTQSPTHLIKTRGQQVTLRCSSQSGHNTVSWYQQALGQGPQFIFQYYREEENGRGNFPPRFSGLQFPNYSSELNVNALELDDSALYLCASSFPGRGNTGANVLTFGAGSRLTVL.

CDR3 sequence reads: CASSSRPLSGANVLTF. For the CDR3, the DNA is TGTGCCAGCAGCTCTAGACCGCTCTCTGGGGCCAACGTCCTGACTTTC. The chain has TRBV11-3 and TRBJ2-6; D uncertain. V lost 4 bases and J 0 bases, leaving 10 bases between the germline ends. Germline V lookup: CDR1 SGHNT, CDR2 YENEEA. The CDR3 is 16 residues long.

The chain employs TRBV18 and TRBJ1-1; 7 bases align to TRBD1. Per the germline V gene, CDR1 is KGHSH and CDR2 is LQKENI. V lost 2 bases to trimming and J lost 2 bases; unmatched junction nucleotides: 11. This CDR3 is 17 amino acids long. CDR3 nucleotide sequence: TGTGCCAGCTCACCAACACTTAGGACAGGAGTTAACACTGAAGCTTTCTTT. Its protein product is CASSPTLRTGVNTEAFF.

The CDR3 coding sequence is TGCGCCAGCAGCTTTACAGGGACTTCTGGAAACACCATATATTTT. It translates to CASSFTGTSGNTIYF. The V and J genes are TRBV5-1 and TRBJ1-3, with a weak D call TRBD1 (6 bases). Trimming removed 2 bases at V and 1 base at J, with 10 bases between. This CDR3 has 15 residues. Germline CDR1 SGHRS, CDR2 YFSETQ.

A word on this clone: The sample has other DNA sequences that encode this CDR3 too. This chain links TRBV28 with TRBJ2-7; 7 bases map to TRBD2. The CDR3 totals 14 residues. J was trimmed by 3 bases and V by 4 bases; bases with no gene match: 6. From germline, CDR1 is MDHEN and CDR2 SYDVKM. The CDR3 DNA reads TGTGCCAGCAGTTCCCCGGGACTAAGCTACGAGCAGTACTTC. This codes for CASSSPGLSYEQYF.

The table lists this clone with a few counts. The chain links TRBV2 to TRBJ1-1; D is unresolved. This CDR3 has 12 amino acids. Germline loops: CDR1 SNHLY, CDR2 FYNNEI. The V end was cut by 7 bases, the J end by 3 bases, with 9 bases between. DNA for the CDR3: TGTGCCAGCAAATGGTGGGACACTGAAGCTTTCTTT. Protein sequence: CASKWWDTEAFF. The complete variable domain, with remaining parts taken from reference TRBV2 and TRBJ1-1, reads EPEVTQTPSHQVTQMGQEVILRCVPISNHLYFYWYRQILGQKVEFLVSFYNNEISEKSEIFDDQFSVERPDGSNFTLKIRSTKLEDSAMYFCASKWWDTEAFFGQGTRLTVV.

The V gene is TRBV28, the J gene TRBJ2-1; D is undetermined. This CDR3 contains 13 residues. Germline assignment: CDR1 MDHEN and CDR2 SYDVKM. V dropped 2 bases and J dropped 11 bases, with 13 bases sitting between them. DNA of the CDR3: TGTGCCAGCAGTTTAACGCATCAACCAAAGCAGTTCTTC. Protein sequence: CASSLTHQPKQFF. Full variable domain (missing parts from reference TRBV28 and TRBJ2-1): DVKVTQSSRYLVKRTGEKVFLECVQDMDHENMFWYRQDPGLGLRLIYFSYDVKMKEKGDIPEGYSVSREKKERFSLILESASTNQTSMYLCASSLTHQPKQFFGPGTRLTVL.

The rearrangement joins TRBV27 to TRBJ2-7; TRBD2 matches 7 bases. Trimming took 6 bases from V and 0 from J; bases not matched to a gene: 14. Per the germline V gene, CDR1 is MNHEY and CDR2 is SMNVEV (reference sequence). The CDR3 is made up of 17 amino acids. In DNA, the CDR3 is TGTGCCAGCAGATGGCAGGAGGGAGCGGGACTCTCCTACGAGCAGTACTTC. This sequence encodes CASRWQEGAGLSYEQYF.

The V call is TRBV30, the J call TRBJ2-2, with a weak D call TRBD1 (6 bases). CDR3 length: 14 amino acids. Germline V gene lookup returns CDR1 GTSNPN and CDR2 SVGIG (reference sequence). V was clipped by 4 bases and J by 2 bases, with 11 bases between them. CDR3 DNA sequence: TGTGCCTGGAAACAGGGACATAACACCGGGGAGCTGTTTTTT. It specifies CAWKQGHNTGELFF.

This chain joins TRBV2 and TRBJ1-1; D is perhaps TRBD1 (5 bases). The length of the CDR3 is 12 residues. Germline lookup yields CDR1 SNHLY and CDR2 FYNNEI. The V end lost 7 bases, the J end lost 1 base, and 7 bases lay between the germline ends. The CDR3 sequence is CASTGKNTEAFF. For the CDR3, the DNA is TGTGCCAGCACAGGGAAGAACACTGAAGCTTTCTTT.